The entry below gives a single T cell receptor beta chain sequence along with its context. The sample originates from a study of cytomegalovirus exposure and HLA in healthy donors. V dropped 4 bases and J dropped 5; count of bases not matched to a gene: 7. In germline, CDR1 is LGHNA, CDR2 YNFKEQ. The CDR3 spans 17 residues. The PCR was carried out with 60 Vbeta primers and 13 Jbeta primers. Sequencing used immunoSEQ multiplex PCR; TCRdb keeps in-frame clones, though not all of them. The sample consists of about 67,000 clones, around 77% of them appearing once. This receptor was taken from a woman aged 30 to 39 in good health and CMV-seronegative. The specimen was PBMCs. The chain has TRBV4-2 and TRBJ2-3; 15 nucleotides agree with TRBD2. CDR3 nucleotides: TGTGCCAGCAGCCTCGGGACTAGCGGGGGGCTGAAAGATACGCAGTATTTT. It specifies CASSLGTSGGLKDTQYF.